The sequence of this T cell receptor beta chain was determined in a study of blood T cell dynamics during melanoma immunotherapy. On the study more broadly: Standard first-line treatment here was pembrolizumab or nivolumab plus ipilimumab in metastatic melanoma.

The time point: week 3, after first cycle of checkpoint inhibitor. Patients had no prior systemic cancer treatment, immunosuppressants or other active cancers. With regard to this clone: Its antigen is unknown.

Germline V gene lookup returns CDR1 MNHEY and CDR2 SVGAGI. Trimming cost V 6 bases and J 9 bases, with 14 bases left between them. This CDR3 is built from 13 residues. Libraries were prepared by immunoSEQ multiplex PCR; TCRdb keeps only in-frame clonotypes and omits some of them. The sample has some 5,600 clones; about four fifths are singletons. The study, taken as a whole, reports: Whether repertoire-driving clones were melanoma-specific could not be determined.

The sequencing used blood, collected from a patient treated with checkpoint blockade. This sequence joins TRBV6-5 and TRBJ2-2, with D possibly being TRBD1 (5 bases). The sequence was collected from a human donor with melanoma. DNA of the CDR3: TGTGCCAGCAGCCGATCAGGGCCCCGGGAGCTGTTTTTT. This encodes CASSRSGPRELFF.